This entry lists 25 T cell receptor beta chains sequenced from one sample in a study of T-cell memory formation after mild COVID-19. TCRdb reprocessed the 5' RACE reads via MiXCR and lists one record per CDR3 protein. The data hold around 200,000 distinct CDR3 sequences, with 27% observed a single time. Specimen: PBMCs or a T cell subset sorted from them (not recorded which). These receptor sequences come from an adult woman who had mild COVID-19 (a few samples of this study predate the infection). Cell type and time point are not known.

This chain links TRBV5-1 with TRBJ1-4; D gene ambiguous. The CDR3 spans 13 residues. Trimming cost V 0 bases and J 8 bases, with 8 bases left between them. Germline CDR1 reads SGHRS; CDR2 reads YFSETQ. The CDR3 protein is CASSLELREKLFF. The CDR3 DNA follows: TGCGCCAGCAGCTTGGAATTAAGGGAAAAACTGTTTTTT.

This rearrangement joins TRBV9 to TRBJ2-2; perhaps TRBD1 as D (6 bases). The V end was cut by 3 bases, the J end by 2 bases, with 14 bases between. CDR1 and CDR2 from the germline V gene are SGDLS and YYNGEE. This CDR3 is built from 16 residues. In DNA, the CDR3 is TGTGCCAGCAGCGCATCCGGGACACTTAACACCGGGGAGCTGTTTTTT. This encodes CASSASGTLNTGELFF.

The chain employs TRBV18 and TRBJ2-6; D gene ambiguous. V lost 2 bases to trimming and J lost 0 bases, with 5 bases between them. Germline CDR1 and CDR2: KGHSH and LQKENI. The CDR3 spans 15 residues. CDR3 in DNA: TGTGCCAGCTCACCAGTAAACTCTGGGGCCAACGTCCTGACTTTC. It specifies CASSPVNSGANVLTF.

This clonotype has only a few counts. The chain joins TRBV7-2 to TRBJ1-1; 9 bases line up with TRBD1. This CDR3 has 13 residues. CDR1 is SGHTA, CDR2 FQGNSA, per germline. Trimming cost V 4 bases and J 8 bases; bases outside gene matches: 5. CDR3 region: CASSSQGAGEAFF. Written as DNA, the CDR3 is TGTGCCAGCAGCTCACAGGGGGCGGGGGAAGCTTTCTTT. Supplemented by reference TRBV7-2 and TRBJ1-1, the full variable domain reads GAGVSQSPSNKVTEKGKDVELRCDPISGHTALYWYRQSLGQGLEFLIYFQGNSAPDKSGLPSDRFSAERTGGSVSTLTIQRTQQEDSAVYLCASSSQGAGEAFFGQGTRLTVV.

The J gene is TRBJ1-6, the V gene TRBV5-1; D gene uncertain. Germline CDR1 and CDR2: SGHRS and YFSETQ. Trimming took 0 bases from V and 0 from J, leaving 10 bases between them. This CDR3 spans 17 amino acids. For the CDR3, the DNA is TGCGCCAGCAGCTTGGAACCCGTGAGCTCCTATAATTCACCCCTCCACTTT. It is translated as CASSLEPVSSYNSPLHF.

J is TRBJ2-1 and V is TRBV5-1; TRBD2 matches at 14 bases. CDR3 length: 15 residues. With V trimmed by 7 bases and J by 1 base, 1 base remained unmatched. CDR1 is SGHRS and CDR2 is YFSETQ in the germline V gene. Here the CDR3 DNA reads TGCGCCAGCGGGACTAGCGGGAGTTCCTACAATGAGCAGTTCTTC. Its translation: CASGTSGSSYNEQFF. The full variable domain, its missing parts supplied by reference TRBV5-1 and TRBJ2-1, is KAGVTQTPRYLIKTRGQQVTLSCSPISGHRSVSWYQQTPGQGLQFLFEYFSETQRNKGNFPGRFSGRQFSNSRSEMNVSTLELGDSALYLCASGTSGSSYNEQFFGPGTRLTVL.

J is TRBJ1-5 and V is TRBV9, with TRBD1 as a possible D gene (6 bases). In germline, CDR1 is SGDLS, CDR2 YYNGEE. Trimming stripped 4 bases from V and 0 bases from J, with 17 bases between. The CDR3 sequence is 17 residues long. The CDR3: CASSPSGEPYSNQPQHF. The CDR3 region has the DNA TGTGCCAGCAGCCCCTCAGGGGAGCCTTATAGCAATCAGCCCCAGCATTTT.

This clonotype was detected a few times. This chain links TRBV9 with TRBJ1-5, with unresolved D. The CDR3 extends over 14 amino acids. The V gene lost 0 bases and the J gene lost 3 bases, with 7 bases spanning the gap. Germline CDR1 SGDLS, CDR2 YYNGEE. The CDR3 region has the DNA TGTGCCAGCAGCGTAGACGACACCAATCAGCCCCAGCATTTT. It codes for CASSVDDTNQPQHF. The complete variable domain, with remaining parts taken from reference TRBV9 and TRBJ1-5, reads DSGVTQTPKHLITATGQRVTLRCSPRSGDLSVYWYQQSLDQGLQFLIQYYNGEERAKGNILERFSAQQFPDLHSELNLSSLELGDSALYFCASSVDDTNQPQHFGDGTRLSIL.

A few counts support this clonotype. CDR3 DNA sequence: TGTGCCAGCAGTATGGCCAGACGGGCGATCTATGGCTACACCTTC. As protein: CASSMARRAIYGYTF. The chain recombines TRBV12-3 or TRBV12-4 with TRBJ1-2; D not resolved. The CDR3 totals 15 residues. Trimming took off 5 bases at V and 4 bases at J, with 17 bases between the two ends.

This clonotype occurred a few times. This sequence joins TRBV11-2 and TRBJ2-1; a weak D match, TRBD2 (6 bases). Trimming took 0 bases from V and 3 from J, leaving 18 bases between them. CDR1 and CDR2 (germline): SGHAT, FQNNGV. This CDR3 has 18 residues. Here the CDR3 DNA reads TGTGCCAGCAGCTTAGATCTGTGGGGAGGAGAGGACTACAATGAGCAGTTCTTC. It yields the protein CASSLDLWGGEDYNEQFF.

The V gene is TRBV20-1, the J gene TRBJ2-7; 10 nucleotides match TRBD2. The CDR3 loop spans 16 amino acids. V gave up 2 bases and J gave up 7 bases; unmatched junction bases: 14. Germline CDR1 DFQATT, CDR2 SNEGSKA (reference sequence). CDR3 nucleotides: TGCAGTGCTAGACCACTTGGACTAGCGGATTACGGTGAGCAGTACTTC. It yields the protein CSARPLGLADYGEQYF.

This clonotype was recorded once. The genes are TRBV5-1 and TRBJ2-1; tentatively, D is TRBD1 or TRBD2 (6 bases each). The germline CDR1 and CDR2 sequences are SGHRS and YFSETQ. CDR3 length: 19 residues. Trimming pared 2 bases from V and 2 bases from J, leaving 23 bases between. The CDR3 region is CASSLDPLRGGATYNEQFF. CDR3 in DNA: TGCGCCAGCAGCTTAGACCCCCTCAGGGGCGGGGCAACCTACAATGAGCAGTTCTTC.

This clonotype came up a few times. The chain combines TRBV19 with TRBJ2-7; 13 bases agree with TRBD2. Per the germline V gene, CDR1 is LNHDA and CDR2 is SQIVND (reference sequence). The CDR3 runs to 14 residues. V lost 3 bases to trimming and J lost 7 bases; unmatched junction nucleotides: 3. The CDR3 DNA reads TGTGCCAGTAGTATCGGACTAGCGGGAGTAGAGCAGTACTTC. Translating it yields CASSIGLAGVEQYF.

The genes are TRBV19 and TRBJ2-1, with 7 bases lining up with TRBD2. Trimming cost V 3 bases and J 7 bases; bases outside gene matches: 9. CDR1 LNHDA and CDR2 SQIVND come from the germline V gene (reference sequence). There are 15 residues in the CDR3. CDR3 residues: CASSMGAGERNEQFF. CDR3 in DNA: TGTGCCAGTAGTATGGGTGCGGGAGAGAGGAATGAGCAGTTCTTC.

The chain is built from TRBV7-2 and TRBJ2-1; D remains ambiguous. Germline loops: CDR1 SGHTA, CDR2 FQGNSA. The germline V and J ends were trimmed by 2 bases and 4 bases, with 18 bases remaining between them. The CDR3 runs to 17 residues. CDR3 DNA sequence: TGTGCCAGCAGCTTAAGGGCGGCTACTGGGATTTACAATGAGCAGTTCTTC. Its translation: CASSLRAATGIYNEQFF.

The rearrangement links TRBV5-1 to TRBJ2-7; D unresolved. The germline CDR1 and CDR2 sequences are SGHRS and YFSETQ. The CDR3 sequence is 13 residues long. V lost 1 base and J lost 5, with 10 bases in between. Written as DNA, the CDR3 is TGCGCCAGCAGCTTGCAAGGGTTGGACGAGCAGTACTTC. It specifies CASSLQGLDEQYF.

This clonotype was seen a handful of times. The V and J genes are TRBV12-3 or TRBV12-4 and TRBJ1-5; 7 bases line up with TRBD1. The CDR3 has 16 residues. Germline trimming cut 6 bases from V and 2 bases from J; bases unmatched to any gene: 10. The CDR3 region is CASSRQGGRGNQPQHF. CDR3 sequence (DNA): TGTGCCAGCAGCCGACAGGGAGGTAGGGGCAATCAGCCCCAGCATTTT.

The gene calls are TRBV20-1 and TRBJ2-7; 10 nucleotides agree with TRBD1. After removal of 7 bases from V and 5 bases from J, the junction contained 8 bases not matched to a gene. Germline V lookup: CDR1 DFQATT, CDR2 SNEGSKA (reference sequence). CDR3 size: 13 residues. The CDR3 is CSGATGGVNEQYF. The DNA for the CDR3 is TGCAGTGGGGCGACAGGGGGCGTTAACGAGCAGTACTTC.

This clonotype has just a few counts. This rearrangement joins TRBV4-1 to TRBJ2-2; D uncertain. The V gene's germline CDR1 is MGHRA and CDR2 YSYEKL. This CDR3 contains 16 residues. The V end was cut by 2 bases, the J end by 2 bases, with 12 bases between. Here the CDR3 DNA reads TGCGCCAGCAGCCAATCACTGGGGTCAAACACCGGGGAGCTGTTTTTT. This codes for CASSQSLGSNTGELFF.

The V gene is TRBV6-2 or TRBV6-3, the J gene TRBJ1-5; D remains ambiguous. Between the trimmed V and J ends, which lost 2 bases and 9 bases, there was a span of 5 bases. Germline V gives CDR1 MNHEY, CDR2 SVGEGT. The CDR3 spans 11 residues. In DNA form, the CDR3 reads TGTGCCAGCAGTTACCCGGGGCCCCAGCATTTT. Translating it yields CASSYPGPQHF.

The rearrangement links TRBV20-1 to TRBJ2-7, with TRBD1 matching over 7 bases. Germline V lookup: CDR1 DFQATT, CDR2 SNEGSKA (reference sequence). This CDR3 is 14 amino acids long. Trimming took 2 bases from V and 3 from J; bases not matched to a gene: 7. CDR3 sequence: CSARSGTENYEQYF. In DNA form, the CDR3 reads TGCAGTGCTAGATCCGGGACAGAAAACTACGAGCAGTACTTC.

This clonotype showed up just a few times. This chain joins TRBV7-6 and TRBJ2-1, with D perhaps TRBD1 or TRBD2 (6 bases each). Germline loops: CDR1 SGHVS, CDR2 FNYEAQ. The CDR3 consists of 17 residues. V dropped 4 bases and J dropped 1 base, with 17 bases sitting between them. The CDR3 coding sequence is TGTGCCAGCAGCTGGGGGCTAGCGATCCAGTCCTACAATGAGCAGTTCTTC. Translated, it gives CASSWGLAIQSYNEQFF.

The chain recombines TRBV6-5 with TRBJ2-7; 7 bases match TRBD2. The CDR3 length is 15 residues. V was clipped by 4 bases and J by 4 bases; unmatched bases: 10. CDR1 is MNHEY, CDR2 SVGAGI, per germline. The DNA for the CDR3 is TGTGCCAGCAGTTCCATGGCTAGCGGAGTTTACGAGCAGTACTTC. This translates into CASSSMASGVYEQYF.

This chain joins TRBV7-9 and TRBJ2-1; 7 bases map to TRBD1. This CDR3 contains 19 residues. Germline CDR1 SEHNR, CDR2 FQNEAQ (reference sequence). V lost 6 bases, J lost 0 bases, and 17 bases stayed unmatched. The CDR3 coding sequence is TGTGCCAGCAGTTCCAACAGGGGCCCTATTTCAAGCTCCTACAATGAGCAGTTCTTC. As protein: CASSSNRGPISSSYNEQFF.

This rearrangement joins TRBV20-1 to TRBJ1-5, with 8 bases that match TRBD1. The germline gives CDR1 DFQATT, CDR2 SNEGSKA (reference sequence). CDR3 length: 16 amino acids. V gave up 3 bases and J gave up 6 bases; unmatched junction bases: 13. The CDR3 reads CSAREDRELESQPQHF. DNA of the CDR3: TGCAGTGCTAGGGAGGACAGGGAGTTGGAGAGTCAGCCCCAGCATTTT.